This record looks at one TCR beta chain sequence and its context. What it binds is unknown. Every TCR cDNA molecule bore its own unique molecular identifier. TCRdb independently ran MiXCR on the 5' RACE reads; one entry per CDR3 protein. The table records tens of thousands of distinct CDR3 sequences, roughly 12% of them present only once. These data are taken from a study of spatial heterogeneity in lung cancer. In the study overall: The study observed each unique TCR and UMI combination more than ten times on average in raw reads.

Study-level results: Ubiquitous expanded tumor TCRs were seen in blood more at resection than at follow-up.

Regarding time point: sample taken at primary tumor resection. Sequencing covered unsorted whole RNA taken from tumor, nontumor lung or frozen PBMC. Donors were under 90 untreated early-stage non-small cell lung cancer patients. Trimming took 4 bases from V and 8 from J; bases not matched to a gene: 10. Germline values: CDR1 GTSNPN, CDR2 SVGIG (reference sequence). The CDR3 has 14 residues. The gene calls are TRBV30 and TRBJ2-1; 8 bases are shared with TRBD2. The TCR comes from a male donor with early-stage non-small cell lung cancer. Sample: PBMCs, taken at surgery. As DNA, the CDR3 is TGTGCCTGGACTACGAGCGGGAGTTTTGATGAGCAGTTCTTC. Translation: CAWTTSGSFDEQFF.